The 18 T cell receptor beta chains given below trace back to one sample, sequenced in a study of blood T cell repertoires in COVID-19. Sequencing was performed with immunoSEQ multiplex PCR; in TCRdb, only in-frame clones are kept and a portion is missing. This sample has roughly 260,000 clones, with more than 70% found just once. Material: peripheral blood. The receptors were gathered from a woman between 50 and 59 years old with acute or convalescent COVID-19.

The J gene is TRBJ1-1, the V gene TRBV7-2; TRBD1 aligns across 9 bases. With V trimmed by 2 bases and J by 4 bases, 5 bases remained unmatched. The CDR3 sequence is 15 residues long. Germline CDR1 reads SGHTA; CDR2 reads FQGNSA. CDR3 in DNA: TGTGCCAGCAGCTTATCCGGGACAGGGTCCACTGAAGCTTTCTTT. It encodes CASSLSGTGSTEAFF.

The chain recombines TRBV30 with TRBJ2-7; tentative D call: TRBD2 (5 bases). The CDR3 spans 13 residues. V gave up 6 bases and J gave up 6 bases, with 18 bases separating them. Germline V CDR1 and CDR2: GTSNPN, SVGIG (reference sequence). For the CDR3, the DNA is TGTGCCTGCTTAACGGACTCGGTGGCCGAGCAGTACTTC. This codes for CACLTDSVAEQYF.

Comments on this clone: Other DNA sequences in the sample encode the same CDR3. J is TRBJ2-1 and V is TRBV24-1; the D gene is possibly TRBD2 (6 bases). CDR1 KGHDR and CDR2 SFDVKD come from the germline V gene. This CDR3 comprises 16 residues. V was cut by 0 bases and J by 5 bases, with 13 bases left in between. The CDR3 sequence: CATSDLRFGGNNEQFF. The CDR3, as DNA: TGTGCCACCAGTGATTTGCGGTTTGGGGGGAACAATGAGCAGTTCTTC.

This chain connects TRBV7-8 to TRBJ1-4, with D uncertain. Germline V CDR1 and CDR2: SGHVS, FQNEAQ. Trimming removed 2 bases from V and 3 bases from J, with 13 bases in between. This CDR3 spans 16 amino acids. DNA for the CDR3: TGTGCCAGCAGCTTAATTCGTCCCGGTGCTAATGAAAAACTGTTTTTT. The encoded protein is CASSLIRPGANEKLFF.

CDR3 amino acids: CASSEGNYGYTF. The CDR3 bases are TGTGCCAGCAGCGAGGGGAACTATGGCTACACCTTC. The V call is TRBV9, the J call TRBJ1-2; D possibly corresponds to TRBD1 (5 bases). Trimming took 3 bases from V and 2 from J, leaving 5 bases between them. CDR1 and CDR2 (germline): SGDLS, YYNGEE. This CDR3 is 12 amino acids long.

The V and J genes are TRBV6-1 and TRBJ1-4, with unresolved D. The CDR3 is 15 amino acids. In germline, CDR1 is MNHNS, CDR2 SASEGT. V was clipped by 3 bases and J by 6 bases, with 14 bases between them. The CDR3 nucleotides are TGTGCCAGCAGTGAGGTTGTAAGCCGTGATGAAAAACTGTTTTTT. Residues: CASSEVVSRDEKLFF.

V and J are TRBV5-6 and TRBJ2-5; 11 bases map to TRBD2. CDR3 length equals 15 residues. V trimming: 5 bases; J trimming: 1 base; junction bases outside the gene matches: 4. CDR1 is SGHDT and CDR2 is YYEEEE in the germline V gene. The CDR3 DNA reads TGTGCCAGCAGTCCCGGGACTAGCGGCCAAGAGACCCAGTACTTC. As protein: CASSPGTSGQETQYF.

The chain has TRBV5-1 and TRBJ2-4, with 7 positions matching TRBD2. From germline, CDR1 is SGHRS and CDR2 YFSETQ. J lost 7 bases, V lost 2 bases, and 6 bases had no gene match. The CDR3 consists of 14 residues. Here the CDR3 DNA reads TGCGCCAGCAGCTTATTCCCCGGGGGGAACATTCAGTACTTC. Protein product: CASSLFPGGNIQYF.

This clone showed up just once. V usage is TRBV9 and J usage is TRBJ1-1, with D maybe TRBD1 (5 bases). The CDR3 contains 18 residues. Per the germline V gene, CDR1 is SGDLS and CDR2 is YYNGEE. The V end lost 0 bases, the J end lost 4 bases, and 22 bases lay between the germline ends. The CDR3, as DNA: TGTGCCAGCAGCGTAGGGTGGAGTGGGAGCGGGGGTCGCACTGAAGCTTTCTTT. Protein sequence: CASSVGWSGSGGRTEAFF. Looking up the rest from reference TRBV9 and TRBJ1-1 gives the full variable domain: DSGVTQTPKHLITATGQRVTLRCSPRSGDLSVYWYQQSLDQGLQFLIQYYNGEERAKGNILERFSAQQFPDLHSELNLSSLELGDSALYFCASSVGWSGSGGRTEAFFGQGTRLTVV.

This chain links TRBV29-1 with TRBJ2-2, with a possible D match to TRBD1 (6 bases). V was trimmed by 7 bases and J by 0 bases, leaving 9 bases between them. This CDR3 is built from 13 residues. Germline V gene data show CDR1 as SQVTM and CDR2 as ANQGSEA. CDR3 coding DNA: TGCAGCGCCGGACAGTCGAACACCGGGGAGCTGTTTTTT. This gives the protein CSAGQSNTGELFF.

The V call is TRBV27, the J call TRBJ2-5, with TRBD1 matching over 7 bases. There are 16 residues in the CDR3. After removal of 2 bases from V and 2 bases from J, the junction contained 8 bases not matched to a gene. CDR1 and CDR2 (germline): MNHEY, SMNVEV (reference sequence). In DNA, the CDR3 is TGTGCCAGCAGTTTACGGGACAGTCGATTACAAGAGACCCAGTACTTC. Its protein is CASSLRDSRLQETQYF.

The chain uses TRBV7-2 and TRBJ2-3; TRBD2 aligns across 8 bases. Trimming cost V 9 bases and J 2 bases; bases outside gene matches: 7. Germline CDR1 SGHTA, CDR2 FQGNSA. The CDR3 extends over 14 amino acids. This CDR3 reads CARAGDGNTDTQYF. CDR3 sequence (DNA): TGTGCCAGAGCGGGAGATGGGAACACAGATACGCAGTATTTT.

The chain employs TRBV28 and TRBJ1-1, with 7 bases matching TRBD1. This CDR3 spans 16 amino acids. Germline values: CDR1 MDHEN, CDR2 SYDVKM. V dropped 4 bases and J dropped 0; count of bases not matched to a gene: 8. CDR3 amino acids: CASSSPKTGLNTEAFF. CDR3 bases: TGTGCCAGCAGTTCTCCTAAGACAGGGCTGAACACTGAAGCTTTCTTT.

In this sample, this clone turned up once. The CDR3 reads CASSFRLPEELFF. DNA of the CDR3: TGCGCCAGCAGCTTTCGACTACCCGAAGAGCTGTTTTTT. The chain couples TRBV5-1 to TRBJ2-2, with a weak D call TRBD2 (5 bases). This CDR3 is built from 13 residues. Germline V gene data show CDR1 as SGHRS and CDR2 as YFSETQ. V lost 2 bases to trimming and J lost 11 bases, with 13 bases between them.

The rearrangement links TRBV5-1 to TRBJ1-6, with D perhaps matching TRBD1 (5 bases). V gave up 6 bases and J gave up 7 bases, with 14 bases separating them. The CDR3 runs 14 residues. The germline V gene has CDR1 SGHRS and CDR2 YFSETQ. The CDR3: CASNLDMKNSPLHF. In DNA, the CDR3 is TGCGCCAGCAACCTGGACATGAAGAATTCACCCCTCCACTTT. Based on the CDR3 plus reference TRBV5-1 and TRBJ1-6, the full variable domain is KAGVTQTPRYLIKTRGQQVTLSCSPISGHRSVSWYQQTPGQGLQFLFEYFSETQRNKGNFPGRFSGRQFSNSRSEMNVSTLELGDSALYLCASNLDMKNSPLHFGNGTRLTVT.

The chain is built from TRBV27 and TRBJ1-1; the match to TRBD1 covers 9 bases. This CDR3 is built from 14 residues. Germline V gene sequence: CDR1 MNHEY, CDR2 SMNVEV (reference sequence). Unmatched junction bases numbered 7, after V lost 6 bases and J lost 5 bases. DNA for the CDR3: TGTGCCAGCAGGGGGACAGGGATTATAACTGAAGCTTTCTTT. It specifies CASRGTGIITEAFF.

This clone was seen only a few times. The chain combines TRBV6-2 or TRBV6-3 with TRBJ1-5; 7 nucleotides align to TRBD1. CDR3 length equals 16 residues. The germline V gene encodes CDR1 MNHEY and CDR2 SVGEGT. V dropped 6 bases and J dropped 6; count of bases not matched to a gene: 14. DNA for the CDR3: TGTGCCAGCAGCAAAGACAGGGCGGTCAACGGTCAGCCCCAGCATTTT. It yields the protein CASSKDRAVNGQPQHF.

The chain is built from TRBV6-2 or TRBV6-3 and TRBJ2-5; perhaps TRBD1 as D (6 bases). The CDR3 consists of 15 residues. Trimming shortened V by 6 bases and J by 5 bases, and 19 bases separated the two germline ends. Germline loops: CDR1 MNHEY, CDR2 SVGEGT. In DNA, the CDR3 is TGTGCCAGCAGCCCCCTGGAGACAGGATGGGAGACCCAGTACTTC. This sequence encodes CASSPLETGWETQYF.